This T cell receptor (beta chain) was profiled in a study of T cell responses to AZD1222 COVID-19 vaccine. The CDR3 consists of 13 residues. Germline V gene sequence: CDR1 SGHNT, CDR2 YYREEE (reference sequence). Trimming at V came to 4 bases and at J to 6 bases, leaving 6 bases not matched to a gene. Profiling relied on immunoSEQ multiplex PCR, and the TCRdb table lists in-frame clones only, not all of them. This table has some 130,000 clones, roughly 88% appearing once. The sample was peripheral blood, taken 28 days after the second AZD1222 dose. The chain carries TRBV5-4 and TRBJ2-7; the match to TRBD1 covers 8 bases. The sequence came from an adult who received the AZD1222 COVID-19 vaccine. In DNA form, the CDR3 reads TGTGCCAGCAGCCGCCAGGGGGCGAGCGAGCAGTACTTC. Encoded protein: CASSRQGASEQYF.